This T cell receptor beta chain was captured in a study of cytomegalovirus exposure and HLA in healthy donors listed by TCRdb under 2017. Some background on the complete study: The 500 to 800 repertoires of the first cohort and the 95 to 150 validation repertoires were produced on the same platform, according to a later analysis. The study aimed to test whether signatures of past pathogen exposure could be identified by cataloging public T cell receptors. Along with the roughly 610-subject first cohort, a separate validation cohort of around 120 different subjects was used. To predict cytomegalovirus infection status, the study combined high-throughput TCR immunosequencing, statistical association of individual TCRs with disease status, and machine learning. Paper-wide results and their limitations: It was suggested by the authors that the approach could potentially be generalized to other disease states and immunological phenotypes. Most TCR sequences were observed very rarely across donors, whereas some public TCRs were present in many individuals. In vitro tests confirmed that a few of the cytomegalovirus-associated TCR beta chains recognize cytomegalovirus antigens. In both the original and validation cohorts, the classifier was reported to diagnose cytomegalovirus status with high specificity and sensitivity. In the study, approximately 160 TCR beta chains were listed as associated with cytomegalovirus. A later analysis found that TCRs clustered in the first cohort also tended to co-occur in the 110 or so validation repertoires, with about 94% of cluster scores above 0. A later analysis lacked HLA typing for the validation cohort, so it scored co-occurrence in that cohort across all 120 or so repertoires.

Separate from the approximately 730-subject first cohort, the validation cohort of around 130 subjects was the group to which the donors belonged. This clone was counted once. Its recognized antigen is unknown. Base qualities are not at hand, and no much larger clone is one base apart. The library was obtained by the immunoSEQ multiplex PCR assay. In the source study's methods: A statistical classification framework was built to diagnose cytomegalovirus status from the catalog of TCR beta chain sequences. What TCRdb holds here is the immuneACCESS table cut down to in-frame rearrangements. Part of the clones is not present; checked against another copy, under half of the missing clones reflect an unresolved V gene, and the others are unexplained. For V, J and clone size, that table is used; D and trimming come from the DNA. Within this sample are 60,000 to 80,000 clones, with about 82% of them counted one time only. 2.5% to 3.5% of the sample goes to the ten largest clones.

CDR1 and CDR2 are drawn from the germline V gene: MGHRA, YSYEKL. Its CDR3 holds 16 amino acids, cysteine through phenylalanine. The entry retains the CDR3 DNA only, 48 bases that are in frame from base 1. Trimming accounts for 1 base at V and 4 bases at J, while the number of junction bases matched to no gene is 6. This sequence originates from a man aged 25 to 40 in good health and CMV-seronegative. This chain joins TRBV4-1 to TRBJ2-3, and TRBD2 aligns with 9 junction nucleotides. The specimen was PBMCs. Here the CDR3 is given as CASSQVLAGGSDTQYF. DNA sequence: TGCGCCAGCAGCCAAGTCCTTGCGGGAGGGTCAGATACGCAGTATTTT.